A single sample is the source of the 14 T cell receptor beta chains below, sequenced in a study of T cells in Graves' hyperthyroidism and ophthalmopathy. The CDR3 regions of TCR beta were amplified from RNA transcripts. When the TCR CDR3 underwent first-round RT-PCR, the HTBI primer set was used. TCRdb reprocessed the multiplex PCR reads with MiXCR, giving one entry per CDR3 protein. The sample lists over 700,000 distinct CDR3 sequences, 18% occurring once. The sequencing input was blood. Receptors originate from a woman aged 45-65 years with Graves' hyperthyroidism that later progressed to Graves' ophthalmopathy.

This clonotype occurred many times. The chain recombines TRBV6-1 with TRBJ2-5; 7 bases map to TRBD1. V was clipped by 3 bases and J by 3 bases; unmatched bases: 4. In germline, CDR1 is MNHNS, CDR2 SASEGT. The CDR3 has 14 residues. CDR3 DNA sequence: TGTGCCAGCAGTGAGGGACAGAACGAAGAGACCCAGTACTTC. Translated, it gives CASSEGQNEETQYF.

There are a few counts of this clonotype. V is TRBV19 and J is TRBJ2-1, with TRBD2 matching over 8 bases. The CDR3 runs to 15 residues. Germline assignment: CDR1 LNHDA and CDR2 SQIVND (reference sequence). With V trimmed by 8 bases and J by 4 bases, 10 bases remained unmatched. The CDR3 nucleotides read TGTGCCAGTTTCTCCTCGGGGGGGGCTTACAATGAGCAGTTCTTC. Protein product: CASFSSGGAYNEQFF. Full variable domain (missing parts from reference TRBV19 and TRBJ2-1): DGGITQSPKYLFRKEGQNVTLSCEQNLNHDAMYWYRQDPGQGLRLIYYSQIVNDFQKGDIAEGYSVSREKKESFPLTVTSAQKNPTAFYLCASFSSGGAYNEQFFGPGTRLTVL.

V gene TRBV18 combines with J gene TRBJ2-7, with D possibly matching TRBD1 (6 bases). V was cut by 2 bases and J by 5 bases, with 10 bases left in between. Germline V CDR1 and CDR2: KGHSH, LQKENI. CDR3 length: 13 residues. The CDR3 here is CASSPGAGDEQYF. DNA for the CDR3: TGTGCCAGCTCACCAGGGGCAGGGGACGAGCAGTACTTC.

This clonotype has ten or more counts. The rearrangement links TRBV7-8 to TRBJ1-4, with TRBD1 matching 7 bases. This CDR3 spans 17 amino acids. Germline CDR1 is SGHVS and CDR2 is FQNEAQ. J lost 4 bases, V lost 1 base, and 9 bases had no gene match. The CDR3 nucleotides are TGTGCCAGCAGCTTAGGGGTAGGAGGGGACAGTAATGAAAAACTGTTTTTT. Its protein is CASSLGVGGDSNEKLFF.

This clonotype was counted a few times. The chain carries TRBV7-2 and TRBJ1-2, with 9 bases fitting TRBD1. The V segment lost 6 bases and the J segment 8 bases; nucleotides outside the gene matches: 13. CDR1 and CDR2 (germline): SGHTA, FQGNSA. The CDR3 sequence is 15 residues long. The CDR3 DNA follows: TGTGCCAGCAGTCTAGCCGGGACAGGGTATGAGGGCTACACCTTC. Its translation is CASSLAGTGYEGYTF.

This clonotype appeared many times. CDR3 in DNA: TGTGCCAGCAGCCAAGAGACTAGCGGGGGGTCCACAGATACGCAGTATTTT. The encoded protein is CASSQETSGGSTDTQYF. V usage is TRBV3-1 and J usage is TRBJ2-3, with TRBD2 matching 13 bases. J was trimmed by 2 bases and V by 0 bases; bases with no gene match: 2. The CDR3 runs 17 residues. Germline CDR1 and CDR2: LGHDT and YNNKEL (reference sequence).

This clonotype was observed a handful of times. The chain uses TRBV19 and TRBJ2-7, with D maybe TRBD1 (5 bases). This CDR3 comprises 13 residues. Trimming took off 1 base at V and 4 bases at J, with 8 bases between the two ends. Germline V gene sequence: CDR1 LNHDA, CDR2 SQIVND (reference sequence). DNA for the CDR3: TGTGCCAGTAGTATAGGGGGCGGATACGAGCAGTACTTC. It encodes CASSIGGGYEQYF.

This sequence joins TRBV6-2 or TRBV6-3 and TRBJ1-5; the match to TRBD1 covers 12 bases. The CDR3 spans 14 residues. J gave up 9 bases and V 5 bases, and 5 bases lay outside the gene matches. Germline values: CDR1 MNHEY, CDR2 SVGEGT. The CDR3 spells CASSGGQGARPQHF. For the CDR3, the DNA is TGTGCCAGCAGTGGGGGACAGGGGGCGCGGCCCCAGCATTTT.

The CDR3 reads CASSLGRGVDSPLHF. DNA of the CDR3: TGTGCCAGCAGCTTAGGCAGGGGCGTAGACTCACCCCTCCACTTT. The genes are TRBV7-6 and TRBJ1-6; TRBD1 is a possible D gene (6 bases). Germline CDR1 and CDR2: SGHVS and FNYEAQ. This CDR3 has 15 residues. V lost 1 base and J 10 bases, leaving 14 bases between the germline ends.

This clonotype came up a few times. This chain connects TRBV6-5 to TRBJ1-5; 7 bases align to TRBD1. The trim removed 2 bases at V and 6 bases at J, leaving 10 bases unmatched. The germline gives CDR1 MNHEY, CDR2 SVGAGI. The CDR3 is 16 amino acids. This chain's CDR3 is CASSYPNHRGSQPQHF. CDR3 DNA: TGTGCCAGCAGTTACCCGAACCACAGGGGAAGTCAGCCCCAGCATTTT.

The V gene is TRBV19, the J gene TRBJ2-7; the D is unclear. V shed 4 bases and J shed 6 bases, with 10 bases lying between them. The CDR3 spans 12 residues. The germline gives CDR1 LNHDA, CDR2 SQIVND (reference sequence). The CDR3 DNA follows: TGTGCCAGTAGTAGTTCGGACGTCGAGCAGTACTTC. Protein sequence: CASSSSDVEQYF.

The chain links TRBV19 to TRBJ2-3, with a weak D call TRBD1 (6 bases). Looked up from germline, CDR1 is LNHDA and CDR2 is SQIVND (reference sequence). V was pared by 2 bases and J by 2 bases, with 14 bases between. CDR3 length: 16 residues. The CDR3 DNA reads TGTGCCAGTAGTATAACAGGGTACCTCTCCACAGATACGCAGTATTTT. It translates to CASSITGYLSTDTQYF.

This clonotype was observed a few times. The chain employs TRBV29-1 and TRBJ1-3, with D unclear. V was trimmed by 4 bases and J by 4 bases, leaving 8 bases between them. CDR1 and CDR2 (germline): SQVTM, ANQGSEA. The CDR3 consists of 12 residues. As DNA, the CDR3 is TGCAGCGTTGCCACGACAGGAAACACCATATATTTT. It codes for CSVATTGNTIYF.

V gene TRBV19 combines with J gene TRBJ2-6; D uncertain. The germline V gene has CDR1 LNHDA and CDR2 SQIVND (reference sequence). This CDR3 has 16 residues. The V gene lost 5 bases and the J gene lost 2 bases, with 13 bases spanning the gap. CDR3 DNA: TGTGCCAGTAGTCCGACCAGCTGGCCTGGGGCCAACGTCCTGACTTTC. As protein: CASSPTSWPGANVLTF.